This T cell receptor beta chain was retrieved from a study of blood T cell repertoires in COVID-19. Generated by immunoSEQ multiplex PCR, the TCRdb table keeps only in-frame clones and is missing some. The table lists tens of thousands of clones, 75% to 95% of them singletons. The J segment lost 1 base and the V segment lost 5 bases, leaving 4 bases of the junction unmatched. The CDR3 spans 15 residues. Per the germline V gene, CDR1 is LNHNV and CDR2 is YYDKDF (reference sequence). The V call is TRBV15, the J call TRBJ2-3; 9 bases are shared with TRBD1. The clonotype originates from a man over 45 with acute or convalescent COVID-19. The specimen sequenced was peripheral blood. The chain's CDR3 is CATSLRTGGTDTQYF. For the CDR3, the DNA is TGTGCCACCAGCCTCAGGACAGGGGGCACAGATACGCAGTATTTT.